What follows describes a single T cell receptor beta chain. Its antigen is unidentified. The PCR used 60 Vbeta and 13 Jbeta primers. Profiling relied on immunoSEQ multiplex PCR, and the TCRdb table lists in-frame clones only, not all of them. The sample gives roughly 84,000 clones, roughly 61% of which show up once; 15% is in the top ten. This CDR3 spans 14 amino acids. Trimming removed 6 bases from V and 8 bases from J; junction bases left unmatched: 9. The germline V gene encodes CDR1 SGHNT and CDR2 YYREEE (reference sequence). This sample was taken from a study of cytomegalovirus exposure and HLA in healthy donors. Study as a whole: Samples from HLA-typed donors yielded about 85 million unique TCRs in an early data release. Findings of the study overall: It was reported in a later analysis that an Asian-associated ancestry cluster showed fewer N-insertions than the approximately 670-donor mean. Roughly uniform sequencing depth across donors was assumed, possibly incorrectly.

The chain couples TRBV5-4 to TRBJ2-2; 8 positions match TRBD1. Sequencing input: PBMCs. The source is a woman aged 40 to 50 in good health and CMV-seropositive. CDR3 sequence (DNA): TGTGCCAGCACGCGACAGGGGCGAGCGGGGGAGCTGTTTTTT. The encoded protein is CASTRQGRAGELFF.